This T cell receptor beta chain was identified in a study of cytomegalovirus exposure and HLA in healthy donors. With regard to this clone: Its antigen is not identified.

Primers for the PCR totalled 60 Vbeta and 13 Jbeta. The data were produced by immunoSEQ multiplex PCR, yet TCRdb's version contains in-frame clones alone and is incomplete. The table includes approximately 110,000 clones, 75% to 85% detected once. Study results and caveats: Apparent HLA restriction characterized most CMV-associated TCR beta chains in a later analysis. Sequence variants that were highly shared formed a cluster that was likely a sequencing artifact.

Trimming at V came to 6 bases and at J to 4 bases, leaving 6 bases not matched to a gene. Germline V gene sequence: CDR1 SNHLY, CDR2 FYNNEI. The CDR3 length is 17 residues. The sequenced sample was PBMCs. The receptor's source is a man over 45 in good health and CMV-seronegative. The rearrangement uses TRBV2 and TRBJ2-1; 16 nucleotides align to TRBD2. DNA for the CDR3: TGTGCCAGCAGACCCGGGACTAGCGGGGGGGGTTACAATGAGCAGTTCTTC. It specifies CASRPGTSGGGYNEQFF.